One and the same sample provided the 9 T cell receptor beta chains below, sequenced in a study of beta chain features in type 1 diabetes. Investigators reverse transcribed all isolated RNA, so they sequenced expressed TCRB transcripts. The repertoire was sequenced with immunoSEQ multiplex PCR; TCRdb's copy has only in-frame clones and lacks some. The sample contains 250,000 to 300,000 clones, roughly 8% of which appear only once. Input material: central memory CD4+ T cells from blood. The receptors here all came from a woman aged 18-30 years in good health.

The rearrangement uses TRBV11-2 and TRBJ2-6; D possibly corresponds to TRBD2 (6 bases). From germline, CDR1 is SGHAT and CDR2 FQNNGV. The V end was cut by 5 bases, the J end by 10 bases, with 18 bases between. This CDR3 contains 15 residues. CDR3 in amino acids: CASSPGGVRGNVLTF. DNA of the CDR3: TGTGCCAGCAGCCCAGGCGGGGTCAGAGGAAACGTCCTGACTTTC.

This clone was seen more than once but under ten times. The chain links TRBV13 to TRBJ2-1; a possible D gene is TRBD2 (7 bases). Germline values: CDR1 PRHDT, CDR2 FYEKMQ (reference sequence). The ends were cut back, 1 base at V and 7 bases at J, with 14 bases in the middle. CDR3 length equals 15 residues. CDR3 in amino acids: CASSLVGGLGNEQFF. The CDR3 DNA follows: TGTGCCAGCAGCTTAGTGGGGGGGCTTGGTAATGAGCAGTTCTTC.

The table lists this clone with a few counts. CDR3 residues: CASSFGAASSYNEQFF. The CDR3 DNA is TGTGCCAGCAGCTTTGGGGCAGCCTCCTCCTACAATGAGCAGTTCTTC. The gene calls are TRBV7-2 and TRBJ2-1; tentative D call: TRBD1 (5 bases). Germline loops: CDR1 SGHTA, CDR2 FQGNSA. The CDR3 is 16 residues long. V shed 3 bases and J shed 0 bases, with 12 bases lying between them.

This clone was found a few times. The chain has TRBV2 and TRBJ2-3; a possible D gene is TRBD2 (5 bases). Germline V gene sequence: CDR1 SNHLY, CDR2 FYNNEI. This CDR3 is 15 amino acids long. V was clipped by 5 bases and J by 0 bases, with 12 bases between them. The CDR3 nucleotides are TGTGCCAGCAGTCTCAGGTGGGAGAGCACAGATACGCAGTATTTT. Translation gives CASSLRWESTDTQYF.

In its sample, this clone was seen a few times. This chain uses TRBV7-3 with TRBJ1-1; maybe TRBD1 (6 bases). Per germline, CDR1 SGHTA and CDR2 FQGTGA. This CDR3 is built from 13 residues. V was clipped by 5 bases and J by 1 base, with 8 bases between them. DNA of the CDR3: TGTGCCAGCAGCCGGGGGGCGAACACTGAAGCTTTCTTT. Protein product: CASSRGANTEAFF.

This clone turned up a few times. The germline gene is not matched at one end of the junction; a read error may be the cause. The genes are TRBV14 and TRBJ1-1, with 8 bases matching TRBD1. Germline CDR1 reads SGHDN; CDR2 reads FVKESK. There are 11 residues in the CDR3. The CDR3 region is CASSHGQGALF. In nucleotides, the CDR3 is TGTGCCAGCAGCCACGGACAGGGAGCCCTCTTT. The whole variable domain, filled in from reference TRBV14 and TRBJ1-1, reads EAGVTQFPSHSVIEKGQTVTLRCDPISGHDNLYWYRRVMGKEIKFLLHFVKESKQDESGMPNNRFLAERTGGTYSTLKVQPAELEDSGVYFCASSHGQGALFGQGTRLTVV.

V is TRBV18 and J is TRBJ1-1, with 9 bases aligning to TRBD1. Losses at the gene ends were 6 bases for V and 0 bases for J; bases not matched to a gene: 8. There are 16 residues in the CDR3. Germline V gives CDR1 KGHSH, CDR2 LQKENI. CDR3 nucleotides: TGTGCCAGCTCTGTCGGACAGGGGACCATGAACACTGAAGCTTTCTTT. It is translated as CASSVGQGTMNTEAFF.

The chain combines TRBV11-2 with TRBJ2-3, with D unresolved. Trimming shortened V by 5 bases and J by 6 bases, and 12 bases separated the two germline ends. Germline lookup yields CDR1 SGHAT and CDR2 FQNNGV. There are 13 residues in the CDR3. The CDR3 loop is CASSPNLLDTQYF. The CDR3 nucleotides read TGTGCCAGCAGCCCCAACCTCTTGGATACGCAGTATTTT.

This clone was counted a few times. V and J are TRBV4-3 and TRBJ1-4, with a possible D match to TRBD1 (6 bases). V was clipped by 4 bases and J by 0 bases, with 18 bases between them. Germline CDR1 and CDR2: LGHNA and YSLEER. This CDR3 spans 18 amino acids. The CDR3: CASSLRTARTSTNEKLFF. The CDR3 DNA is TGCGCCAGCAGCCTTAGGACAGCTAGAACGTCAACTAATGAAAAACTGTTTTTT.